The 27 T cell receptor beta chains given below trace back to one sample, sequenced in a study of blood T cell repertoires in COVID-19. The table came from immunoSEQ multiplex PCR; TCRdb's copy has only in-frame clones and leaves some out. The table has roughly 190,000 clones, about 70% seen once. What was sequenced was peripheral blood. These receptors were taken from a woman between 45 and 60 years old with active or convalescent COVID-19.

The chain carries TRBV28 and TRBJ2-3; D perhaps matches TRBD2 (6 bases). The CDR3 runs 16 residues. Trimming cost V 4 bases and J 1 base, with 15 bases left between them. CDR1 is MDHEN, CDR2 SYDVKM, per germline. The CDR3 nucleotides read TGTGCCAGCAGTTCCGGGGGAGCGGGCGGCACAGATACGCAGTATTTT. Residues: CASSSGGAGGTDTQYF.

The V call is TRBV19, the J call TRBJ1-5; a possible D gene is TRBD1 (5 bases). The CDR3 extends over 15 amino acids. Germline values: CDR1 LNHDA, CDR2 SQIVND (reference sequence). Trimming removed 0 bases from V and 7 bases from J, with 13 bases in between. The chain's CDR3 is CASSIDLRRDQPQHF. The CDR3 DNA sequence: TGTGCCAGTAGTATAGATCTTAGGAGGGACCAGCCCCAGCATTTT.

The V and J genes are TRBV28 and TRBJ2-2; 8 positions match TRBD2. The CDR3 loop spans 15 amino acids. The germline gives CDR1 MDHEN, CDR2 SYDVKM. The trim removed 3 bases at V and 6 bases at J, leaving 6 bases unmatched. The CDR3 is CASSFGLAGSGELFF. The DNA for the CDR3 is TGTGCCAGCAGTTTTGGCCTAGCGGGTTCCGGGGAGCTGTTTTTT.

This clone has a count of ten or more. The rearrangement links TRBV11-1 to TRBJ2-4; 7 nucleotides agree with TRBD2. CDR1 and CDR2 (germline): SGHAT, FQDESV (reference sequence). The CDR3 covers 15 residues. J lost 8 bases, V lost 5 bases, and 12 bases had no gene match. CDR3 protein: CASSPVRGEGHIQYF. The DNA for the CDR3 is TGTGCCAGCAGCCCGGTCCGGGGGGAAGGGCACATTCAGTACTTC. The whole variable domain, filled in from reference TRBV11-1 and TRBJ2-4, reads EAEVAQSPRYKITEKSQAVAFWCDPISGHATLYWYRQILGQGPELLVQFQDESVVDDSQLPKDRFSAERLKGVDSTLKIQPAELGDSAMYLCASSPVRGEGHIQYFGAGTRLSVL.

The genes are TRBV7-3 and TRBJ2-2, with 9 bases aligning to TRBD1. Per germline, CDR1 SGHTA and CDR2 FQGTGA. Trimming at V came to 7 bases and at J to 8 bases, leaving 5 bases not matched to a gene. CDR3 length: 13 residues. CDR3: CASTPDRGGELFF. CDR3 nucleotide sequence: TGTGCCAGCACCCCGGACAGGGGAGGGGAGCTGTTTTTT.

The V call is TRBV25-1, the J call TRBJ1-6, with D unresolved. Germline V gene sequence: CDR1 MGHDK, CDR2 SYGVNS. The CDR3 has 14 residues. V was cut by 3 bases and J by 3 bases, with 6 bases left in between. CDR3 region: CASSDVLYNSPLHF. The CDR3 bases are TGTGCCAGCAGTGACGTCCTCTATAATTCACCCCTCCACTTT.

The chain's CDR3 is CASSPGGASGQETQYF. CDR3 DNA: TGTGCCAGCAGCCCCGGAGGCGCTAGCGGACAAGAGACCCAGTACTTC. V is TRBV9 and J is TRBJ2-5; 7 bases agree with TRBD2. Germline V gene lookup returns CDR1 SGDLS and CDR2 YYNGEE. The CDR3 contains 16 residues. V gave up 4 bases and J gave up 2 bases; unmatched junction bases: 11.

CDR3 in amino acids: CASSLYRPQGAGDGYTF. DNA of the CDR3: TGTGCCAGCAGTTTATATCGCCCACAGGGGGCGGGGGATGGCTACACCTTC. The rearrangement uses TRBV27 and TRBJ1-2, with TRBD1 matching 9 bases. Germline V gene data show CDR1 as MNHEY and CDR2 as SMNVEV (reference sequence). The V and J ends lost 1 base and 6 bases, in that order; junction bases with no gene match: 12. The CDR3 spans 17 residues.

The rearrangement uses TRBV28 and TRBJ1-2, with TRBD1 matching over 8 bases. Germline values: CDR1 MDHEN, CDR2 SYDVKM. The CDR3 consists of 16 residues. Unmatched junction bases numbered 8, after V lost 4 bases and J lost 1 base. In DNA, the CDR3 is TGTGCCAGCAGTTGGACAGGGTGGATCGGTAACTATGGCTACACCTTC. Protein sequence: CASSWTGWIGNYGYTF.

This clone was recorded a few times. This chain links TRBV20-1 with TRBJ2-5; 12 nucleotides align to TRBD1. The V and J ends lost 3 bases and 5 bases, in that order; junction bases with no gene match: 4. The germline gives CDR1 DFQATT, CDR2 SNEGSKA (reference sequence). The CDR3 spans 14 residues. The CDR3 protein is CSASRDRGLETQYF. The CDR3, as DNA: TGCAGTGCTAGTCGGGACAGGGGGCTGGAGACCCAGTACTTC.

This chain joins TRBV7-3 and TRBJ1-1; D remains ambiguous. Trimming stripped 5 bases from V and 1 base from J, with 11 bases between. Germline CDR1 reads SGHTA; CDR2 reads FQGTGA. This CDR3 comprises 14 residues. CDR3 nucleotides: TGTGCCAGCAGCACATCCGGCGGGAACACTGAAGCTTTCTTT. It translates to CASSTSGGNTEAFF.

This chain links TRBV6-5 with TRBJ2-4, with 11 bases identical to TRBD1. Losses at the gene ends were 2 bases for V and 9 bases for J; bases not matched to a gene: 3. The CDR3 sequence is 14 residues long. CDR1 is MNHEY and CDR2 is SVGAGI in the germline V gene. As DNA, the CDR3 is TGTGCCAGCAGTTACGGACAGGGGGCGAGCATTCAGTACTTC. As protein: CASSYGQGASIQYF.

This chain uses TRBV19 with TRBJ1-5; maybe TRBD1 (6 bases). V lost 1 base and J lost 1, with 11 bases in between. There are 16 residues in the CDR3. CDR1 and CDR2 from the germline V gene are LNHDA and SQIVND (reference sequence). In DNA, the CDR3 is TGTGCCAGTAGTATAGGTGGGACACCAAGCAATCAGCCCCAGCATTTT. Translated: CASSIGGTPSNQPQHF.

The genes are TRBV7-2 and TRBJ1-6; D call uncertain. The CDR3 runs 15 residues. Germline-derived CDR1 and CDR2 are SGHTA and FQGNSA. The V gene lost 5 bases and the J gene lost 6 bases, with 14 bases spanning the gap. CDR3 DNA: TGTGCCAGCAGCGAAAGCGGGGTGGGTAATTCACCCCTCCACTTT. This translates into CASSESGVGNSPLHF.

This clone has a handful of counts. The genes are TRBV28 and TRBJ2-3, with D perhaps TRBD2 (6 bases). Trimming left V 7 bases short and J 2 bases short, with 13 bases between. This CDR3 contains 14 residues. Germline V gene lookup returns CDR1 MDHEN and CDR2 SYDVKM. CDR3 DNA: TGTGCCAGCATTCGGGGGAGTGACACAGATACGCAGTATTTT. Translation gives CASIRGSDTDTQYF.

CDR3 nucleotides: TGTGCCAGCAGCCTGCGGGGGGACAGAAGGACCGGGGAGCTGTTTTTT. Translating gives CASSLRGDRRTGELFF. V usage is TRBV3-1 (or the pseudogene TRBV3-2) and J usage is TRBJ2-2; a possible D gene is TRBD2 (8 bases). The CDR3 consists of 16 residues. The V end was cut by 4 bases, the J end by 5 bases, with 17 bases between. Germline V gene sequence: CDR1 LGHDT, CDR2 YNNKEL (reference sequence).

The J gene is TRBJ1-1, the V gene TRBV7-2; 10 bases agree with TRBD1. The V gene end was trimmed by 0 bases and the J gene end by 7 bases; junction bases not matched to a gene: 8. CDR3 size: 16 residues. Germline V gene data show CDR1 as SGHTA and CDR2 as FQGNSA. For the CDR3, the DNA is TGTGCCAGCAGCTTAGCCCCCCCTGGACAGGGGGTTGAAGCTTTCTTT. It is translated as CASSLAPPGQGVEAFF.

This chain connects TRBV14 to TRBJ1-1; 12 bases fit TRBD1. The length of the CDR3 is 16 residues. Germline-derived CDR1 and CDR2 are SGHDN and FVKESK. V shed 5 bases and J 1 base; nucleotides not matched to a gene: 5. The CDR3 DNA reads TGTGCCAGCAGCGAGGGACAGGGGGCGAAGAACACTGAAGCTTTCTTT. Translating gives CASSEGQGAKNTEAFF.

This chain connects TRBV11-3 to TRBJ2-3, with D possibly being TRBD2 (6 bases). Trimming stripped 4 bases from V and 3 bases from J, with 14 bases between. The CDR3 loop spans 15 amino acids. Per germline, CDR1 SGHNT and CDR2 YENEEA. The chain's CDR3 is CASSSQEGSTDTQYF. The CDR3 DNA reads TGTGCCAGCAGCTCGCAGGAGGGTAGTACAGATACGCAGTATTTT.

The chain combines TRBV18 with TRBJ1-6, with TRBD1 matching 10 bases. The length of the CDR3 is 15 residues. Germline assignment: CDR1 KGHSH and CDR2 LQKENI. V was clipped by 3 bases and J by 5 bases; unmatched bases: 1. In DNA, the CDR3 is TGTGCCAGCTCACCGACAGGGGGCGATAATTCACCCCTCCACTTT. This encodes CASSPTGGDNSPLHF.

This sequence joins TRBV7-3 and TRBJ2-7, with a possible D match to TRBD1 (7 bases). Germline V gives CDR1 SGHTA, CDR2 FQGTGA. The V gene lost 3 bases and the J gene lost 7 bases, with 25 bases spanning the gap. The CDR3 extends over 17 amino acids. Here the CDR3 reads CASSLTGMTGWGGEQYF. CDR3 coding DNA: TGTGCCAGCAGCTTGACGGGGATGACAGGGTGGGGAGGAGAGCAGTACTTC.

The chain is built from TRBV6-2 or TRBV6-3 and TRBJ2-1; tentatively, D is TRBD2 (5 bases). Germline V gene sequence: CDR1 MNHEY, CDR2 SVGEGT. The CDR3 totals 13 residues. Trimming cost V 3 bases and J 9 bases, with 12 bases left between them. Written as DNA, the CDR3 is TGTGCCAGCAGTTATGGGGAGAAGGGTGAGCAGTTCTTC. Amino acids: CASSYGEKGEQFF.

This chain connects TRBV20-1 to TRBJ1-1; TRBD1 aligns across 8 bases. Trimming removed 3 bases from V and 6 bases from J; junction bases left unmatched: 6. This CDR3 has 13 amino acids. Germline V gene sequence: CDR1 DFQATT, CDR2 SNEGSKA (reference sequence). CDR3 sequence: CSASRQGIPEAFF. Written as DNA, the CDR3 is TGCAGTGCTAGTCGACAGGGGATACCTGAAGCTTTCTTT.

A few counts support this clone. The chain carries TRBV7-2 and TRBJ1-5; 8 positions match TRBD1. This CDR3 comprises 14 residues. CDR1 is SGHTA, CDR2 FQGNSA, per germline. The V gene end was trimmed by 5 bases and the J gene end by 6 bases; junction bases not matched to a gene: 6. CDR3 DNA: TGTGCCAGCAGCATCGCAGGGGGCGGTCAGCCCCAGCATTTT. This sequence encodes CASSIAGGGQPQHF.

This clone was picked up a small number of times. The chain employs TRBV7-9 and TRBJ2-1; 9 nucleotides agree with TRBD2. V shed 0 bases and J 5 bases; nucleotides not matched to a gene: 8. The CDR3 runs 17 residues. Per germline, CDR1 SEHNR and CDR2 FQNEAQ (reference sequence). This chain's CDR3 is CASSLALSSGIHNEQFF. CDR3 bases: TGTGCCAGCAGCTTAGCGCTTTCTAGCGGGATTCACAATGAGCAGTTCTTC.

This chain connects TRBV11-2 to TRBJ1-6; 9 nucleotides align to TRBD1. The ends lost 4 bases at V and 4 bases at J; junction bases unmatched: 8. This CDR3 is built from 17 residues. Germline loops: CDR1 SGHAT, CDR2 FQNNGV. CDR3: CASSSRQGVTYNSPLHF. The DNA of the CDR3 is TGTGCCAGCAGCTCCAGACAGGGGGTGACATATAATTCACCCCTCCACTTT.

This chain uses TRBV30 with TRBJ2-7, with TRBD2 matching 9 bases. The CDR3 spans 15 residues. Per the germline V gene, CDR1 is GTSNPN and CDR2 is SVGIG (reference sequence). Losses at the gene ends were 5 bases for V and 4 bases for J; bases not matched to a gene: 12. The chain's CDR3 is CAWGDRREGSYEQYF. The DNA for the CDR3 is TGTGCCTGGGGGGATCGGCGGGAGGGTTCGTACGAGCAGTACTTC. Filled out from reference TRBV30 and TRBJ2-7, the complete variable domain reads SQTIHQWPATLVQPVGSPLSLECTVEGTSNPNLYWYRQAAGRGLQLLFYSVGIGQISSEVPQNLSASRPQDRQFILSSKKLLLSDSGFYLCAWGDRREGSYEQYFGPGTRLTVT.